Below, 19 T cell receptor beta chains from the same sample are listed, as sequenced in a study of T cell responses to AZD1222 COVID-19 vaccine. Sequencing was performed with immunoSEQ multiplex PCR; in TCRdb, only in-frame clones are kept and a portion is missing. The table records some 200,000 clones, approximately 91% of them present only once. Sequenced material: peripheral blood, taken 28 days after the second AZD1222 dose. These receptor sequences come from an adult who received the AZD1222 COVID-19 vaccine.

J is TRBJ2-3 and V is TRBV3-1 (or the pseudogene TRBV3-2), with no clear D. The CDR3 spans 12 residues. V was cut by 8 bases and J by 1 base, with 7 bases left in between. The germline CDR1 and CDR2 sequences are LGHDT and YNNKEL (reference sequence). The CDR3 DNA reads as TGTGCCAGCGGCCGAGGCACAGATACGCAGTATTTT. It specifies CASGRGTDTQYF.

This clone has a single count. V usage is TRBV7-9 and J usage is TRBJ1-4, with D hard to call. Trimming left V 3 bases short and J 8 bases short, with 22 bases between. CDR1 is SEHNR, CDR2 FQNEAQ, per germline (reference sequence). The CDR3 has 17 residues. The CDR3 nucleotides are TGTGCCAGCAGCTTGCACCTCCCTGGGAGTGGAAAAGAAAAACTGTTTTTT. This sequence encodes CASSLHLPGSGKEKLFF.

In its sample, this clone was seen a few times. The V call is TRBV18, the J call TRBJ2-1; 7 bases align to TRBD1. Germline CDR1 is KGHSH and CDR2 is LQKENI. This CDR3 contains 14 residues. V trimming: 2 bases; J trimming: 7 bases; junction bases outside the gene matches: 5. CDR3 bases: TGTGCCAGCTCACCAGACAGGGCTCCAAATGAGCAGTTCTTC. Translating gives CASSPDRAPNEQFF.

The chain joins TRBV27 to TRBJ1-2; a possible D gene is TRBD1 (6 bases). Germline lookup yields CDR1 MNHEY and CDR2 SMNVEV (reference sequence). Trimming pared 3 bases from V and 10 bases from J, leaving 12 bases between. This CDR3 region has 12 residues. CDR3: CASSFQGSVYTF. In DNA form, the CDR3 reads TGTGCCAGCAGTTTTCAGGGGAGCGTCTACACCTTC.

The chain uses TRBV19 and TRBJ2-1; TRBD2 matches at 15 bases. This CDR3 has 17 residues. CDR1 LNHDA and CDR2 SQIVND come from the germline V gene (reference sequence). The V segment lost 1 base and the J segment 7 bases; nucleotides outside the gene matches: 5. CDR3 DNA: TGTGCCAGTAGTATAGTGGGACTAGCGGGAGGTGGAAATGAGCAGTTCTTC. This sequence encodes CASSIVGLAGGGNEQFF.

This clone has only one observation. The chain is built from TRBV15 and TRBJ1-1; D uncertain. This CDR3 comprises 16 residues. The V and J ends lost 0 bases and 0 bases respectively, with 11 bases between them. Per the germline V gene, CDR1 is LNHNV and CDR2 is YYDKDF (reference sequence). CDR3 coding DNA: TGTGCCACCAGCAGAGAGGCAGCCGACATGAACACTGAAGCTTTCTTT. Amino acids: CATSREAADMNTEAFF.

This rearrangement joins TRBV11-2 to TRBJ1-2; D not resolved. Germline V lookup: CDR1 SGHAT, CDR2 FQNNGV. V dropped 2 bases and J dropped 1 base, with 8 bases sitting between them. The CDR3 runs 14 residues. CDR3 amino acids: CASSLTDYNYGYTF. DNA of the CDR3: TGTGCCAGCAGCTTAACAGATTATAACTATGGCTACACCTTC.

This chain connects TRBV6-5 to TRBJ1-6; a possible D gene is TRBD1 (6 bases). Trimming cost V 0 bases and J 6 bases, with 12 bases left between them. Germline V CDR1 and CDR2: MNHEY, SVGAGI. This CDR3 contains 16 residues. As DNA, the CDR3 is TGTGCCAGCAGTTACTCGCCCAGGGGTGGTAATTCACCCCTCCACTTT. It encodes CASSYSPRGGNSPLHF.

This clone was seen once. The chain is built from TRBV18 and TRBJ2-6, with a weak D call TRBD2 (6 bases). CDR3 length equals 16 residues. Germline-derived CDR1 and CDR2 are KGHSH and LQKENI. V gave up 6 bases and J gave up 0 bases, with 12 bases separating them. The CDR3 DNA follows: TGTGCCAGCTCTCCGGGACTCCCCTCTGGGGCCAACGTCCTGACTTTC. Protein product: CASSPGLPSGANVLTF. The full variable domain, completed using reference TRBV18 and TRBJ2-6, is NAGVMQNPRHLVRRRGQEARLRCSPMKGHSHVYWYRQLPEEGLKFMVYLQKENIIDESGMPKERFSAEFPKEGPSILRIQQVVRGDSAAYFCASSPGLPSGANVLTFGAGSRLTVL.

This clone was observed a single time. The CDR3: CASSSGTSGNTIYF. The CDR3 bases are TGTGCCAGTAGTAGCGGGACCTCTGGAAACACCATATATTTT. The chain uses TRBV19 and TRBJ1-3; TRBD1 might be the D (5 bases). V lost 4 bases, J lost 0 bases, and 7 bases lay in between. Looked up from germline, CDR1 is LNHDA and CDR2 is SQIVND (reference sequence). The CDR3 is made up of 14 amino acids.

The CDR3 DNA sequence: TGTGCCAGCAGTGAAGAACTAGCGGGGGCTAACTACGAGCAGTACTTC. Translating gives CASSEELAGANYEQYF. The chain uses TRBV6-1 and TRBJ2-7, with 11 bases that match TRBD2. The CDR3 has 16 amino acids. With 1 base clipped from V and 3 bases from J, the junction kept 5 bases outside the gene matches. Germline V CDR1 and CDR2: MNHNS, SASEGT.

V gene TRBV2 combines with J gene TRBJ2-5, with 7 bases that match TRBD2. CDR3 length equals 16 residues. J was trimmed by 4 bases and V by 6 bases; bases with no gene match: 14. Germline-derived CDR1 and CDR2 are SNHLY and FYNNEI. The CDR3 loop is CASRGIDATSLETQYF. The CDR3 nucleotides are TGTGCCAGCAGGGGGATCGACGCGACTAGCCTAGAGACCCAGTACTTC.

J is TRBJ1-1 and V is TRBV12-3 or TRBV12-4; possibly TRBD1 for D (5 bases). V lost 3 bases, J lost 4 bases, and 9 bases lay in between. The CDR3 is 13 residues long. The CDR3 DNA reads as TGTGCCAGCAGTTTTCAGGGCAGCACTGAAGCTTTCTTT. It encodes CASSFQGSTEAFF.

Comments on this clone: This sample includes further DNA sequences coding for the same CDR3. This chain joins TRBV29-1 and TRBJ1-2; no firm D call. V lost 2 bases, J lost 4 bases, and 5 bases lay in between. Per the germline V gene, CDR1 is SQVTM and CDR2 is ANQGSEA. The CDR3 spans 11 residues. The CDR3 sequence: CSVELGYGYTF. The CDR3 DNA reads TGCAGCGTTGAATTGGGCTATGGCTACACCTTC.

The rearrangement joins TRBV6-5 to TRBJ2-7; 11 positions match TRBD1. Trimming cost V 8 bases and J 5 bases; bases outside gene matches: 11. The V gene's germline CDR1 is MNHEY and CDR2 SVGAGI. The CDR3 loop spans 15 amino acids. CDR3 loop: CASSGQGGTLDEQYF. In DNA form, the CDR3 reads TGTGCCAGCTCGGGACAGGGGGGAACCCTAGACGAGCAGTACTTC.

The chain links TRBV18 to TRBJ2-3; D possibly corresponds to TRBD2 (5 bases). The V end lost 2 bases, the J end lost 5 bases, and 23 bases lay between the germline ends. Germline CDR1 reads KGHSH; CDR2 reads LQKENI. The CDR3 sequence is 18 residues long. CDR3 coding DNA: TGTGCCAGCTCACCAGGCATTGGCGGGCCAAGCCCCAGAGATACGCAGTATTTT. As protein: CASSPGIGGPSPRDTQYF.

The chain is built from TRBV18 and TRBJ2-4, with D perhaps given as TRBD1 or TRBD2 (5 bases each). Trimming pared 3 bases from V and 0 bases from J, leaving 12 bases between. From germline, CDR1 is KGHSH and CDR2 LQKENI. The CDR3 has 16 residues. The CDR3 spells CASSPAGTLAKNIQYF. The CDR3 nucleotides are TGTGCCAGCTCACCCGCAGGGACCTTAGCCAAAAACATTCAGTACTTC.

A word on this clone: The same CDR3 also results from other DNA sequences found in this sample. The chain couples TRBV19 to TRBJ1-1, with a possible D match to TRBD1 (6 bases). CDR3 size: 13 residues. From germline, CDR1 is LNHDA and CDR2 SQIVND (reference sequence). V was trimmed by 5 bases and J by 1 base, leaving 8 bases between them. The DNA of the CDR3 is TGTGCCAGTAGTCAACAGGGGAACACTGAAGCTTTCTTT. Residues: CASSQQGNTEAFF.

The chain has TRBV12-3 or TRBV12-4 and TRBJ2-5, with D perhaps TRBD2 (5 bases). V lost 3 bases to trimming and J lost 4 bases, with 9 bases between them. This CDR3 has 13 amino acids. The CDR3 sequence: CASSFRGAETQYF. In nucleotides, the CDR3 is TGTGCCAGCAGTTTCCGGGGTGCAGAGACCCAGTACTTC.